The clone carrying this T cell receptor beta chain was seen only a few times. Its antigen is currently unknown. RNA extraction used unfractionated whole blood as the source of total RNA. This sample is drawn from a study of human T cells and chemical hapten exposure. Overall study: Largely, small differences in pooled library volume made per-sample TCR yields vary.

Germline assignment: CDR1 LGHDT and CDR2 YNNKEL (reference sequence). The CDR3 is 15 residues long. V lost 2 bases and J 2 bases, leaving 9 bases between the germline ends. Study results and limitations: Following DPC sensitization, TCRs present above 1 in 1000 frequency showed no change.

The library attached unique molecular identifiers to individual cDNA molecules. Per the original methods: Individual samples carried between 23,224 and 690,600 TCRs, with 85,000 to 100,000 as the median. TCRdb re-called the 5' RACE reads with MiXCR, one entry per CDR3 protein. These V and J calls originate from TCRdb's pipeline instead of the authors' own analysis. Of 110,000 or so distinct CDR3 sequences listed, approximately 20% were seen once; the top ten hold roughly 3.1%. The chain carries TRBV3-1 and TRBJ2-2, with D maybe TRBD1 (6 bases). The clonotype originates from a human donor in good health. This CDR3 reads CASSQQTGNTGELFF. In DNA, the CDR3 is TGTGCCAGCAGCCAACAGACAGGAAACACCGGGGAGCTGTTTTTT.